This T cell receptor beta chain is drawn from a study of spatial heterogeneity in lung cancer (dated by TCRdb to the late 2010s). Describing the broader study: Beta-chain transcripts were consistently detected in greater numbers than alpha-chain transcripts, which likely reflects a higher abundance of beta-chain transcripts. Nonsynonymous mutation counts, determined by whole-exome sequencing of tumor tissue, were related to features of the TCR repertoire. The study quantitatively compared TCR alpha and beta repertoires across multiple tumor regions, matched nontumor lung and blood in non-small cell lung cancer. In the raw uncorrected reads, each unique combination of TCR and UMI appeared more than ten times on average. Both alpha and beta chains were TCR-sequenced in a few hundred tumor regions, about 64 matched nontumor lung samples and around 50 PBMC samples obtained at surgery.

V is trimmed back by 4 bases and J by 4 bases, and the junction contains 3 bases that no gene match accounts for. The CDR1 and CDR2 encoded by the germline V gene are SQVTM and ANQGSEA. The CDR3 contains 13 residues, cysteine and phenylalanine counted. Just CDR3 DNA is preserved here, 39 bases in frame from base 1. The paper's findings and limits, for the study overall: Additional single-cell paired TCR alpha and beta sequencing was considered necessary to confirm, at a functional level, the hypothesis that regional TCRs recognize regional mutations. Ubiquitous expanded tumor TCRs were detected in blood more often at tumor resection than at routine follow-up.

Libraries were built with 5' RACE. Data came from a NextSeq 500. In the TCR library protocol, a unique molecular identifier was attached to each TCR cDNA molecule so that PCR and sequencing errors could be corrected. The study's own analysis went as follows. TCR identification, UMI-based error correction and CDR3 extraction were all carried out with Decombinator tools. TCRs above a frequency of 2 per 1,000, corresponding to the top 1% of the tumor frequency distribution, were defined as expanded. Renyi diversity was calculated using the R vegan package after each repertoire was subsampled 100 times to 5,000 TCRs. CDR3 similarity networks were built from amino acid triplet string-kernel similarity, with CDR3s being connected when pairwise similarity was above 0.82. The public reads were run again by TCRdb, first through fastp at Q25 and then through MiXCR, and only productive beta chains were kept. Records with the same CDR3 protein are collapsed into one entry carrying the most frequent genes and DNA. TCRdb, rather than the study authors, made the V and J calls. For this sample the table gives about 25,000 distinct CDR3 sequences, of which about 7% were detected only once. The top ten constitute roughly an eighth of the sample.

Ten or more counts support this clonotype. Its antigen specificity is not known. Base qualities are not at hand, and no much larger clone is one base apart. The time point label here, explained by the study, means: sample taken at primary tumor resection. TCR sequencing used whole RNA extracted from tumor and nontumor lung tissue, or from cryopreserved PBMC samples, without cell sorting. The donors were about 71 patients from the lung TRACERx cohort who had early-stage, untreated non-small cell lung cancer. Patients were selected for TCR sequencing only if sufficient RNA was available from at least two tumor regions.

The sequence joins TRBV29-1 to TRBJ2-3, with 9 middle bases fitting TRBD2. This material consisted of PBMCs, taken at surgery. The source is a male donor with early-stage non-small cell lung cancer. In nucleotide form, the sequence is TGCAGCGTTGCGAGGACTAGCGCAGATACGCAGTATTTT. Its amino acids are CSVARTSADTQYF.